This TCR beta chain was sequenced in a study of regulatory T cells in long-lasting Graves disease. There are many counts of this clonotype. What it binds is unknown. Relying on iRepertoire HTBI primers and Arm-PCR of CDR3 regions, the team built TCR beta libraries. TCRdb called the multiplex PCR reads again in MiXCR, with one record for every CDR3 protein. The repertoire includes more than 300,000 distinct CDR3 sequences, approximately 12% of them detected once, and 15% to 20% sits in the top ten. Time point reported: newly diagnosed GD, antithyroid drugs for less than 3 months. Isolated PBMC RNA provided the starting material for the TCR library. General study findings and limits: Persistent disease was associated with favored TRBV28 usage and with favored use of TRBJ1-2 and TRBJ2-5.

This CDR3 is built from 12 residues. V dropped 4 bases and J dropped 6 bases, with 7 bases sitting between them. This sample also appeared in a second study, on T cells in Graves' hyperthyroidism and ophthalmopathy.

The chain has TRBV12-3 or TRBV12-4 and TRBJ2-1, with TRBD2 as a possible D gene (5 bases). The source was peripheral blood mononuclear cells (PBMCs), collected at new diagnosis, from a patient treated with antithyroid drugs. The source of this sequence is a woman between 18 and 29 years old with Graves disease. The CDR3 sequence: CASSSTSNEQFF. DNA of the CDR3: TGTGCCAGCAGTTCAACTAGCAATGAGCAGTTCTTC.